The clone carrying this T cell receptor (beta chain) was counted only a few times. Its antigen is currently unknown. These data belong to a study of beta chain features in type 1 diabetes. cDNA synthesis used the whole RNA isolate, giving expressed TCRB sequences. The average read count of naive, central memory and regulatory T cell samples was some 3.9 million. Data came from immunoSEQ multiplex PCR; TCRdb stores just in-frame clones and leaves some out. The repertoire holds about 700,000 clones, with 13% as singletons. Germline lookup yields CDR1 SNHLY and CDR2 FYNNEI. The length of the CDR3 is 12 residues. V was clipped by 11 bases and J by 1 base, with 11 bases between them. The study, taken as a whole, reports: Researchers report that Type 1 diabetes patients had moderately but significantly shorter TCRB CDR3s across all four CD4+ subsets. The influence of HLA type on TCRB rearrangement stayed undetermined.

Sequenced input: naive CD4+ T cells from blood. The J gene is TRBJ1-1, the V gene TRBV2; D gene unclear. This TCR was sampled from a young man with type 1 diabetes. CDR3 DNA: TGTGCCGGCGGTATCTCGAACACTGAAGCTTTCTTT. Translating gives CAGGISNTEAFF.